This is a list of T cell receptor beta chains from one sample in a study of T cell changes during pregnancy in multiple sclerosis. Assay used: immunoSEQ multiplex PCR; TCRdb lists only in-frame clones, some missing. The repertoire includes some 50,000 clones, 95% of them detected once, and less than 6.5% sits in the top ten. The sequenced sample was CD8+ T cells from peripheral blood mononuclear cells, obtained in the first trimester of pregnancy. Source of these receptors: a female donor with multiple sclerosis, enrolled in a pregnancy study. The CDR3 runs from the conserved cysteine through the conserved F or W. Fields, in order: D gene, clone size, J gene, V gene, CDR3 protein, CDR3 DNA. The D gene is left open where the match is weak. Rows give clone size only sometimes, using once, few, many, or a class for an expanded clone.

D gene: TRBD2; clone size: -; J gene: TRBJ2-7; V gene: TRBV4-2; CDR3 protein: CASSPTLAGGFSYEQYF; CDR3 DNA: TGTGCCAGCAGCCCAACCCTAGCGGGAGGGTTTTCCTACGAGCAGTACTTC
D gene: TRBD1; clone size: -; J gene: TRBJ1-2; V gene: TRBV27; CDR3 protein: CASGTRGLAWGYTF; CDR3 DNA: TGTGCCAGCGGAACCAGGGGGCTGGCTTGGGGCTACACCTTC
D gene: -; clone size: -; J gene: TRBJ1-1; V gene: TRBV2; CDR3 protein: CASSAGQLNTEAFF; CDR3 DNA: TGTGCCAGCAGTGCTGGACAGCTGAACACTGAAGCTTTCTTT
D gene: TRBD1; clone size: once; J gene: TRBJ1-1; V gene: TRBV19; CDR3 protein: CASSIGGQGLTEAFF; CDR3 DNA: TGTGCCAGTAGTATAGGGGGACAGGGGCTCACTGAAGCTTTCTTT
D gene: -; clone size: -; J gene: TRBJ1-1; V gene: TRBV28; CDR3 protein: CASSYTGKAVEAFF; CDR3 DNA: TGTGCCAGCAGTTACACAGGGAAGGCCGTTGAAGCTTTCTTT
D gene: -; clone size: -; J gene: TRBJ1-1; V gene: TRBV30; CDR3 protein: CAWSPDSAEAFF; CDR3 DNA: TGTGCCTGGAGTCCGGACAGTGCTGAAGCTTTCTTT
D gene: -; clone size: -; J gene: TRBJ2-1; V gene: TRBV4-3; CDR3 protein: CASSPSFGFDEQFF; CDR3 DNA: TGCGCCAGCAGTCCAAGTTTCGGGTTCGATGAGCAGTTCTTC
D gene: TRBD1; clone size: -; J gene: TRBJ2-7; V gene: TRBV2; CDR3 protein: CASSALDRARHEQYF; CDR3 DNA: TGTGCCAGCAGTGCCCTCGACAGGGCCCGCCACGAGCAGTACTTC
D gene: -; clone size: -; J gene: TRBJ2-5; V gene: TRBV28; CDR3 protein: CASSIEETQYF; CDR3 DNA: TGTGCCAGCAGTATCGAAGAGACCCAGTACTTC
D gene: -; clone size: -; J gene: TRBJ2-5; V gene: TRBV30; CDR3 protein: CAWSGGVGETQYF; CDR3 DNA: TGTGCCTGGAGTGGGGGGGTAGGAGAGACCCAGTACTTC
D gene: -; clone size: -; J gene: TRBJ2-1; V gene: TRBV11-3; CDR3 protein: CASSLRGRVNEQFF; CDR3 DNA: TGTGCCAGCAGCTTACGAGGGAGAGTAAATGAGCAGTTCTTC
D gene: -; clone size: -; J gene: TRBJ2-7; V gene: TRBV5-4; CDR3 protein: CASSQDRYEQYF; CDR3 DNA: TGTGCCAGCAGCCAAGACAGATACGAGCAGTACTTC
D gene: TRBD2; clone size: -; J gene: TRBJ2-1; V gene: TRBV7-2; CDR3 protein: CASSLHGGTSGYYNEQFF; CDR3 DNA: TGTGCCAGCAGCTTACACGGTGGGACTAGCGGGTATTACAATGAGCAGTTCTTC
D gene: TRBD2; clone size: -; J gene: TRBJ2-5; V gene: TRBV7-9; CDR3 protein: CASSRHLAGGSETQYF; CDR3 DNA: TGTGCCAGCAGTCGACACCTAGCGGGAGGATCAGAGACCCAGTACTTC
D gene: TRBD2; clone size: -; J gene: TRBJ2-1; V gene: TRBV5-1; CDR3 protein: CASSLASGRLNEQFF; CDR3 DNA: TGCGCCAGCAGCTTGGCGAGCGGGAGACTCAATGAGCAGTTCTTC
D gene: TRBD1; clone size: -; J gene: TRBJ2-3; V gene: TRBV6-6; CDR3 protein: CASSYTPGQGADTQYF; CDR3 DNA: TGTGCCAGCAGTTACACCCCGGGACAGGGTGCAGATACGCAGTATTTT
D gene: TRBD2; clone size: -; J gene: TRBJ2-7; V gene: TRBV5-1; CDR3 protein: CASSLDAGEGFEQYF; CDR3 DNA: TGCGCCAGCAGCTTGGACGCGGGAGAGGGCTTCGAGCAGTACTTC
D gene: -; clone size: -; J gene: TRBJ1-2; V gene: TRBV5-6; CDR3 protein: CASSLGVGHAYGYTF; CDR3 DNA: TGTGCCAGCAGCTTGGGGGTGGGCCATGCCTATGGCTACACCTTC
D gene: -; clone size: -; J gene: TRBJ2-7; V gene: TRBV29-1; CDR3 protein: CSVLWGLTYEQYF; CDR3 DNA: TGCAGCGTTTTATGGGGACTGACCTACGAGCAGTACTTC
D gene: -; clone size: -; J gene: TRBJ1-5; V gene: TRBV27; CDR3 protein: CASSRSVYSNQPQHF; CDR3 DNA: TGTGCCAGCTCGAGGTCGGTCTATAGCAATCAGCCCCAGCATTTT
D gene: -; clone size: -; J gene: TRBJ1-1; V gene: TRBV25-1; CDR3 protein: CASSDYSFPNTEAFF; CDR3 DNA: TGTGCCAGCAGCGATTACAGCTTCCCGAACACTGAAGCTTTCTTT
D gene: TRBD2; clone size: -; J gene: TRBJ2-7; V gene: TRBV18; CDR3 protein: CASSEGLAVYEQYF; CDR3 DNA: TGTGCCAGCTCCGAGGGACTAGCGGTATACGAGCAGTACTTC
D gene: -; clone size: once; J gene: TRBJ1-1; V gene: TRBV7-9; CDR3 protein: CASSSSTQGITEAFF; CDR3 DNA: TGTGCCAGCAGCTCCTCGACACAAGGTATAACTGAAGCTTTCTTT
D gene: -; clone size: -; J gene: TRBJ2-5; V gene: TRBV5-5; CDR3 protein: CASSLAEETQYF; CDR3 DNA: TGTGCCAGCAGCTTGGCAGAAGAGACCCAGTACTTC
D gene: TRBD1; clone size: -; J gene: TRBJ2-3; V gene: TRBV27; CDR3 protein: CASSETRGTGRTDTQYF; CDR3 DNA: TGTGCCAGCTCCGAAACCAGAGGGACAGGGAGAACAGATACGCAGTATTTT
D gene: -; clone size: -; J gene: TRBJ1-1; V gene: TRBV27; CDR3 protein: CASSHARGLGTEAFF; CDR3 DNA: TGTGCCAGCAGTCACGCCAGGGGTTTGGGCACTGAAGCTTTCTTT
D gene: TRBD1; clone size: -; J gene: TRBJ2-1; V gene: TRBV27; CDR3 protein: CASSPHIIDRGSYNEQFF; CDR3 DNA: TGTGCCAGCAGTCCACATATTATCGACAGGGGCTCCTACAATGAGCAGTTCTTC
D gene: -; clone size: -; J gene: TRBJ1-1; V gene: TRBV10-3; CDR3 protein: CAISEFSVNTEAFF; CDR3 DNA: TGTGCCATCAGTGAGTTCTCAGTAAACACTGAAGCTTTCTTT
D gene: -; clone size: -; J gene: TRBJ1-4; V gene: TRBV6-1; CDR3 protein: CASSGAKGSSEKLFF; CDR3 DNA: TGTGCCAGCAGTGGGGCTAAGGGGTCTAGTGAAAAACTGTTTTTT
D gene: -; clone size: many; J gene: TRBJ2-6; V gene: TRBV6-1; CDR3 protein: CASSEDNSGANVLTF; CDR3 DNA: TGTGCCAGCAGTGAAGACAACTCTGGGGCCAACGTCCTGACTTTC
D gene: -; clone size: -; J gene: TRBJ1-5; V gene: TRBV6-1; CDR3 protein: CASSEGSFRPQHF; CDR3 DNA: TGTGCCAGCAGTGAGGGGAGTTTTAGGCCCCAGCATTTT
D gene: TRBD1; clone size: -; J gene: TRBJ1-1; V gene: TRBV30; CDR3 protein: CAPGASGGDTEAFF; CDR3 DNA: TGTGCCCCTGGGGCGTCAGGGGGCGACACTGAAGCTTTCTTT
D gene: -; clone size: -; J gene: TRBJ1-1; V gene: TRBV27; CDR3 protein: CASSFPSGEAFF; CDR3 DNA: TGTGCCAGCAGTTTCCCTTCAGGTGAAGCTTTCTTT
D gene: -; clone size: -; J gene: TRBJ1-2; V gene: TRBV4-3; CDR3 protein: CASSPGQGSGYGYTF; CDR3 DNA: TGCGCCAGCAGCCCGGGACAAGGGTCGGGCTATGGCTACACCTTC
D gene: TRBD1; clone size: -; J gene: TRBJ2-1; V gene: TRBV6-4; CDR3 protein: CASSQGAESDEQFF; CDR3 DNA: TGTGCCAGCAGTCAGGGGGCTGAATCGGATGAGCAGTTCTTC
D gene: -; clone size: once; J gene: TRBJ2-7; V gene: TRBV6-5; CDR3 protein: CASSPQTGSYEQYF; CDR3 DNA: TGTGCCAGCAGTCCCCAAACCGGCTCCTACGAGCAGTACTTC
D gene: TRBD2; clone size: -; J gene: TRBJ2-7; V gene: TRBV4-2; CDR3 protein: CASSQDYWTSGSMDEQYF; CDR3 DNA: TGTGCCAGCAGCCAAGATTATTGGACTAGCGGGAGTATGGACGAGCAGTACTTC
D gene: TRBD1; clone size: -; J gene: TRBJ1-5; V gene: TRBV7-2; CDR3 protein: CASSPGTGVQPQHF; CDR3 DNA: TGTGCCAGCAGCCCTGGGACAGGGGTTCAGCCCCAGCATTTT
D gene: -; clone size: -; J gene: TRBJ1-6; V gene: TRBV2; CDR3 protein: CASSARVLNSPLHF; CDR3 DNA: TGTGCCAGCAGTGCCAGGGTACTCAATTCACCCCTCCACTTT
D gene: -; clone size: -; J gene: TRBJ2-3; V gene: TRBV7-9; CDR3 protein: CASSLIGSSTDTQYF; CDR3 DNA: TGTGCCAGCAGCTTAATCGGGAGTTCCACAGATACGCAGTATTTT
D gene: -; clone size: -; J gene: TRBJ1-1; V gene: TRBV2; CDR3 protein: CAGQLSTEAFF; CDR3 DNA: TGTGCCGGACAATTAAGCACTGAAGCTTTCTTT
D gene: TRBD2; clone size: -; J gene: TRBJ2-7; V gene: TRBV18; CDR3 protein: CASSPGLDEQYF; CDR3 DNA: TGTGCCAGCTCACCAGGACTAGACGAGCAGTACTTC
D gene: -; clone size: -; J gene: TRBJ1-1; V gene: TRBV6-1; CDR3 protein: CASRPGGVMNTEAFF; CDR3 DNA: TGTGCCAGCAGGCCCGGAGGGGTCATGAACACTGAAGCTTTCTTT
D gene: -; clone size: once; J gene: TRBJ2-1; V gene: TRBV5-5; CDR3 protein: CASSPYELANEQFF; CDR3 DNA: TGTGCCAGCAGCCCGTACGAGCTAGCGAATGAGCAGTTCTTC
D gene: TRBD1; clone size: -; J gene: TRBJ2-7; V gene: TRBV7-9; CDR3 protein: CASSSRTGGYEQYF; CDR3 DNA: TGTGCCAGCAGCTCCCGGACAGGGGGCTACGAGCAGTACTTC
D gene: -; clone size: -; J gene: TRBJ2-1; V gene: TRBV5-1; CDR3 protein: CASSLAGASEQFF; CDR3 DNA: TGCGCCAGCAGCTTAGCAGGGGCTAGTGAGCAGTTCTTC
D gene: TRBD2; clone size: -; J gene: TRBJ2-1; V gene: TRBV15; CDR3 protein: CAVIRSGVYNEQFF; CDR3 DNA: TGTGCCGTCATTCGTAGCGGGGTTTACAATGAGCAGTTCTTC
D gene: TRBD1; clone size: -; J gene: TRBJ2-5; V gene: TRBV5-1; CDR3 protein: CASSFLGQGRAETQYF; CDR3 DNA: TGCGCCAGCAGCTTTCTGGGACAGGGGAGAGCAGAGACCCAGTACTTC